Sequencing of this T cell receptor beta chain was carried out in a study of cytomegalovirus exposure and HLA in healthy donors. The PCR employed 60 Vbeta primers together with 13 Jbeta primers. TCRdb's table, derived via immunoSEQ multiplex PCR, lists solely in-frame clones and lacks some. The sample has approximately 83,000 clones; 75% to 85% are singletons. V was clipped by 2 bases and J by 3 bases, with 15 bases between them. Germline V gene lookup returns CDR1 KGHSH and CDR2 LQKENI. The CDR3 has 16 amino acids. This TCR came from a man aged 18-30 years in good health and CMV-seronegative. The specimen sequenced was PBMCs. This chain joins TRBV18 and TRBJ2-3, with a weak D call TRBD1 (6 bases). This chain's CDR3 is CASSPRGMGDTDTQYF. The CDR3 DNA follows: TGTGCCAGCTCACCAAGGGGGATGGGGGATACAGATACGCAGTATTTT.